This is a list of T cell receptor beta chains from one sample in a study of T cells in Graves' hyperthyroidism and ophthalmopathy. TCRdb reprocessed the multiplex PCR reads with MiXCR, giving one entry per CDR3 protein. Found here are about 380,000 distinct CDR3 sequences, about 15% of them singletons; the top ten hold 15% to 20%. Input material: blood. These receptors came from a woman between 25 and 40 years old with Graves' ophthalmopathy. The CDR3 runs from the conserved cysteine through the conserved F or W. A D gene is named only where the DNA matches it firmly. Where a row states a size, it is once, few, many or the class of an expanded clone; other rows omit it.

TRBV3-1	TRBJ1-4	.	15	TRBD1	CASSQTGGAREKLFF	TGTGCCAGCAGCCAGACAGGGGGCGCGCGGGAAAAACTGTTTTTT
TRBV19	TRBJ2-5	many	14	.	CASSPIGGMETQYF	TGTGCCAGTAGTCCAATAGGGGGGATGGAGACCCAGTACTTC
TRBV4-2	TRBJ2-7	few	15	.	CASSQDRQQTYEQYF	TGTGCCAGCAGCCAAGATAGGCAGCAGACCTACGAGCAGTACTTC
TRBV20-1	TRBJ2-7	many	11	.	CSAPSDYEQYF	TGCAGTGCTCCGTCGGACTACGAGCAGTACTTC
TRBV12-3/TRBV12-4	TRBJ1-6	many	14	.	CASSRGADNSPLHF	TGTGCCAGCAGTCGGGGGGCGGACAATTCACCCCTCCACTTT
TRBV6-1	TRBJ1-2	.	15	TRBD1	CASSTRTGATYGYTF	TGTGCCAGCAGCACTCGGACAGGGGCTACCTATGGCTACACCTTC
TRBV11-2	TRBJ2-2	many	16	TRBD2	CASSPRLATNTGELFF	TGTGCCAGCAGCCCCCGACTAGCGACGAACACCGGGGAGCTGTTTTTT
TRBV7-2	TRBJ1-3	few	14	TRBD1	CASSLAPRTGAIYF	TGTGCCAGCAGCTTAGCCCCAAGGACAGGGGCCATATATTTT
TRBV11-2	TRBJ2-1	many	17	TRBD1	CASSLIGGTVGYNEQFF	TGTGCCAGCAGCTTAATAGGGGGCACAGTTGGGTACAATGAGCAGTTCTTC
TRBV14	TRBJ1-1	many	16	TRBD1	CASSPDRKEWNTEAFF	TGTGCCAGCAGCCCGGACAGGAAAGAGTGGAACACTGAAGCTTTCTTT
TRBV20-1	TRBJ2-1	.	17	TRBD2	CSARRTSGGSSYNEQFF	TGCAGTGCTAGGAGGACTAGCGGGGGGAGCTCCTACAATGAGCAGTTCTTC
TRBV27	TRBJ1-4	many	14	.	CASSRGATNEKLFF	TGTGCCAGCAGTCGGGGCGCAACTAATGAAAAACTGTTTTTT
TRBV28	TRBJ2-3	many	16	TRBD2	CASSRLAGGPTDTQYF	TGTGCCAGCAGCCGACTAGCGGGGGGGCCCACAGATACGCAGTATTTT
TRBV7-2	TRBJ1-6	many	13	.	CASSLSQDSPLHF	TGTGCCAGCAGCTTAAGTCAGGATTCCCCCCTCCACTTT
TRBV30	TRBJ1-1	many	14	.	CAWSRGPLGTEAFF	TGTGCCTGGAGCAGAGGGCCGTTGGGCACTGAAGCTTTCTTT
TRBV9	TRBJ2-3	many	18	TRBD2	CASSVLAGAEISTDTQYF	TGTGCCAGCAGCGTACTAGCGGGGGCCGAAATAAGCACAGATACGCAGTATTTT
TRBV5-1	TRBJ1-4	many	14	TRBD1	CASSFAGGAEKLFF	TGCGCCAGCAGCTTCGCAGGGGGCGCTGAAAAACTGTTTTTT
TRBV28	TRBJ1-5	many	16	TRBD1	CASSSQQGASNQPQHF	TGTGCCAGCAGTTCACAACAGGGGGCGAGCAATCAGCCCCAGCATTTT
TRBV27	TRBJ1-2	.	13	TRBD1	CASSWTGDYGYTF	TGTGCCAGCAGTTGGACAGGGGACTATGGCTACACCTTC
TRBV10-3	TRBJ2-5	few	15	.	CAISESFGGQETQYF	TGTGCCATCAGTGAGTCGTTTGGGGGACAAGAGACCCAGTACTTC
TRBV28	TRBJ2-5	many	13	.	CASIEKSQETQYF	TGTGCCAGCATAGAAAAAAGTCAAGAGACCCAGTACTTC
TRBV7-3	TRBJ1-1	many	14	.	CASSLNGGNTEAFF	TGTGCCAGCAGCTTAAATGGTGGGAACACTGAAGCTTTCTTT
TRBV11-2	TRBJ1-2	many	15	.	CASSDGRPGAYGYTF	TGTGCCAGCAGCGACGGACGGCCTGGGGCGTATGGCTACACCTTC
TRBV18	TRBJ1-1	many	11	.	CASSLGERAFF	TGTGCCAGCTCACTGGGGGAACGAGCTTTCTTT
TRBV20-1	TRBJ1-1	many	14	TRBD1	CSATRQGPGTEAFF	TGCAGTGCTACCCGACAGGGGCCAGGCACTGAAGCTTTCTTT
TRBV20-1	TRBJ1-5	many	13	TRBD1	CSAKNRGRNPQHF	TGCAGTGCTAAAAACAGGGGGCGGAACCCCCAGCATTTT
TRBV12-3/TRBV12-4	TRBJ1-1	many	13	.	CASSLVRGSEAFF	TGTGCCAGCAGTTTGGTAAGGGGCTCTGAAGCTTTCTTT
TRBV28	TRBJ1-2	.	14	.	CASSFISPGKGYTF	TGTGCCAGCAGTTTTATTTCTCCAGGGAAAGGCTACACCTTC
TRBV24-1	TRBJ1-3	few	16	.	CATSDPGQGSGNTIYF	TGTGCCACCAGTGACCCCGGGCAGGGCTCCGGAAACACCATATATTTT
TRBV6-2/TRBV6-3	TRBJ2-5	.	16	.	CASSSPVQTLKETQYF	TGTGCCAGCAGTAGCCCAGTCCAGACTCTAAAAGAGACCCAGTACTTC
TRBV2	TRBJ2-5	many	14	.	CASSEATGYETQYF	TGTGCCAGCAGTGAAGCGACTGGGTACGAGACCCAGTACTTC
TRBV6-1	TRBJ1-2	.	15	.	CASSEVSQPMRGYTF	TGTGCCAGCAGTGAAGTTTCCCAACCTATGAGAGGCTACACCTTC
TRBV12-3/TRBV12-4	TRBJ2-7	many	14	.	CASTQGDAAYEQYF	TGTGCCAGCACCCAAGGGGACGCAGCCTACGAGCAGTACTTC
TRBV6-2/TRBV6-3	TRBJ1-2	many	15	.	CASSYGGGGLNGYTF	TGTGCCAGCAGTTACGGCGGGGGTGGACTTAATGGCTACACCTTC
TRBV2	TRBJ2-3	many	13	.	CASSEGGLDTQYF	TGTGCCAGCAGTGAGGGGGGGCTGGATACGCAGTATTTT
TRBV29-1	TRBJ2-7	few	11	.	CSVGLRVEQYF	TGCAGCGTCGGGCTCCGGGTTGAGCAGTACTTC
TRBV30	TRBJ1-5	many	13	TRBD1	CAWSRTGGQPQHF	TGTGCCTGGAGTCGGACAGGTGGCCAGCCCCAGCATTTT
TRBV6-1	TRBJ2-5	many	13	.	CASSEVLGRQPYF	TGTGCCAGCAGTGAAGTGTTGGGCAGACAACCGTACTTC
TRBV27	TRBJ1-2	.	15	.	CASSSEQVPPRGYTF	TGTGCCAGCAGTTCCGAACAGGTCCCACCTCGTGGCTACACCTTC
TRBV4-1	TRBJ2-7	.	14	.	CASSPKLRSYEQYF	TGCGCCAGCAGCCCTAAACTCCGGTCCTACGAGCAGTACTTC
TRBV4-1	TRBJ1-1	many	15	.	CASSSPRALNTEAFF	TGCGCCAGCAGCTCACCCCGGGCACTGAACACTGAAGCTTTCTTT
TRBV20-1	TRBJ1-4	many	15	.	CSATTGRMSNEKLFF	TGCAGTGCTACCACGGGACGGATGTCTAATGAAAAACTGTTTTTT
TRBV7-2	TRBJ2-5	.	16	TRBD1	CASSSGDRVGLETQYF	TGTGCCAGCAGCTCCGGGGACAGGGTGGGGCTAGAGACCCAGTACTTC
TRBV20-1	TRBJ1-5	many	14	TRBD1	CSARQTGGIQPQHF	TGCAGTGCTAGACAGACAGGGGGCATTCAGCCCCAGCATTTT
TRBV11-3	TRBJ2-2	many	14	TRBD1	CASGRGSTTGELFF	TGTGCCAGCGGCAGGGGGTCGACCACCGGGGAGCTGTTTTTT
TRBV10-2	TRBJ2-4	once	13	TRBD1	CASSDGQGNIQYF	TGCGCCAGCAGTGACGGACAGGGAAACATTCAGTACTTC
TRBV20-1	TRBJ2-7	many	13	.	CRAGNPHDYEQYF	TGCAGGGCAGGTAACCCCCATGACTACGAGCAGTACTTC
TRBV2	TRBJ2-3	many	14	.	CASRQGGGTDTQYF	TGTGCCAGCAGGCAGGGGGGTGGCACAGATACGCAGTATTTT